Shown below are 18 T cell receptor beta chains from a single sample sequenced in a study of shared clonotypes between healthy human individuals. Libraries were prepared by immunoSEQ multiplex PCR; TCRdb keeps only in-frame clonotypes and omits some of them. Among 2 million to 2.5 million clones listed, roughly 95% were seen once. The specimen was naive CD4+ T cells sorted from blood. Subset in this sample: CD45RA+ positively selected. All receptors derive from a man younger than 35 in good health.

This clone appeared a single time. V is TRBV6-6 and J is TRBJ1-1; D may be TRBD1 (5 bases). Germline values: CDR1 MNHNY, CDR2 SVGAGI (reference sequence). Trimming stripped 0 bases from V and 2 bases from J, with 10 bases between. This CDR3 has 15 residues. The CDR3: CASSYSNRINTEAFF. DNA for the CDR3: TGTGCCAGCAGTTACTCGAACAGGATCAACACTGAAGCTTTCTTT.

The chain couples TRBV7-2 to TRBJ1-1, with D maybe TRBD1 (5 bases). Per germline, CDR1 SGHTA and CDR2 FQGNSA. This CDR3 is 13 amino acids long. Trimming cost V 5 bases and J 7 bases, with 14 bases left between them. The CDR3 region is CASSPRGTVEAFF. The CDR3 region has the DNA TGTGCCAGCAGCCCCCGAGGGACGGTTGAAGCTTTCTTT.

The chain recombines TRBV6-5 with TRBJ2-5; D is undetermined. This CDR3 has 15 residues. V dropped 2 bases and J dropped 2 bases, with 12 bases sitting between them. In germline, CDR1 is MNHEY, CDR2 SVGAGI. The CDR3 loop reads CASSYEPGPQETQYF. CDR3 nucleotides: TGTGCCAGCAGTTACGAACCAGGCCCGCAAGAGACCCAGTACTTC.

This chain connects TRBV2 to TRBJ2-3; 9 positions match TRBD2. The CDR3 is 14 amino acids. With V trimmed by 6 bases and J by 4 bases, 5 bases remained unmatched. From germline, CDR1 is SNHLY and CDR2 FYNNEI. The CDR3 sequence: CASRVLAGSDTQYF. CDR3 in DNA: TGTGCCAGCAGAGTTCTAGCGGGGTCAGATACGCAGTATTTT.

This clone was seen once. CDR3: CASSWGRTSGYNEQFF. In DNA form, the CDR3 reads TGTGCCAGCAGCTGGGGGAGGACTAGCGGTTACAATGAGCAGTTCTTC. The gene calls are TRBV11-3 and TRBJ2-1, with 10 bases identical to TRBD2. Germline V lookup: CDR1 SGHNT, CDR2 YENEEA. CDR3 size: 16 residues. V was clipped by 4 bases and J by 4 bases; unmatched bases: 7.

The J gene is TRBJ2-2, the V gene TRBV9, with 10 nucleotides matching TRBD2. V lost 3 bases to trimming and J lost 4 bases; unmatched junction nucleotides: 3. In germline, CDR1 is SGDLS, CDR2 YYNGEE. The CDR3 totals 15 residues. DNA of the CDR3: TGTGCCAGCAGCGCTAGCGGGAGTGTCACCGGGGAGCTGTTTTTT. Its protein product is CASSASGSVTGELFF.

The rearrangement joins TRBV5-4 to TRBJ2-1; tentative D call: TRBD2 (6 bases). V was shortened by 5 bases and J by 9 bases, with 18 bases between the two germline ends. The germline V gene has CDR1 SGHNT and CDR2 YYREEE (reference sequence). CDR3 size: 14 residues. The DNA of the CDR3 is TGTGCCAGCAGTCCTATGGTCGGGAGTAGTGAGCAGTTCTTC. As protein: CASSPMVGSSEQFF.

CDR3 coding DNA: TGCGCCAGCAGCCAAGGTTCAGGTAATCAGCCCCAGCATTTT. This gives the protein CASSQGSGNQPQHF. The chain has TRBV4-1 and TRBJ1-5; D unresolved. This CDR3 has 14 residues. Trimming stripped 1 base from V and 4 bases from J, with 8 bases between. The germline V gene encodes CDR1 MGHRA and CDR2 YSYEKL.

This chain uses TRBV4-3 with TRBJ2-1; D gene uncertain. The ends were cut back, 0 bases at V and 0 bases at J, with 9 bases in the middle. This CDR3 spans 16 amino acids. The germline V gene has CDR1 LGHNA and CDR2 YSLEER. CDR3 DNA sequence: TGCGCCAGCAGCCAAGATCACCTCAGCTCCTACAATGAGCAGTTCTTC. Translating it yields CASSQDHLSSYNEQFF.

The chain carries TRBV5-1 and TRBJ2-7, with 9 bases aligning to TRBD1. Germline V lookup: CDR1 SGHRS, CDR2 YFSETQ. Losses at the gene ends were 4 bases for V and 6 bases for J; bases not matched to a gene: 8. The CDR3 sequence is 14 residues long. This chain's CDR3 is CASSLKGQGSEQYF. The CDR3 DNA follows: TGCGCCAGCAGCCTGAAGGGACAGGGCTCCGAGCAGTACTTC.

The V call is TRBV6-5, the J call TRBJ2-7, with 13 bases fitting TRBD2. V was clipped by 4 bases and J by 3 bases; unmatched bases: 6. CDR3 length equals 16 residues. Germline V gives CDR1 MNHEY, CDR2 SVGAGI. The CDR3 bases are TGTGCCAGCAGTTTAATACTAGCGGGAGGGTTCTACGAGCAGTACTTC. It codes for CASSLILAGGFYEQYF.

The genes are TRBV5-1 and TRBJ2-5, with 11 bases matching TRBD1. V shed 2 bases, J shed 5 bases, and the junction held 14 bases outside the gene matches. Germline values: CDR1 SGHRS, CDR2 YFSETQ. The CDR3 contains 18 residues. CDR3 DNA: TGCGCCAGCAGCTTAATTTCTCCCGGGCGGACAGGGGGCGAGACCCAGTACTTC. This sequence encodes CASSLISPGRTGGETQYF.

The chain combines TRBV28 with TRBJ1-2, with D perhaps matching TRBD1 (5 bases). The CDR3 is 15 residues long. V lost 2 bases, J lost 3 bases, and 13 bases lay in between. Germline values: CDR1 MDHEN, CDR2 SYDVKM. This chain's CDR3 is CASSLRFKGHYGYTF. CDR3 DNA sequence: TGTGCCAGCAGTTTACGGTTCAAGGGGCACTATGGCTACACCTTC.

This clone is a singleton in its sample. The chain employs TRBV27 and TRBJ1-5; TRBD1 is a possible D gene (5 bases). Germline CDR1 MNHEY, CDR2 SMNVEV (reference sequence). V was shortened by 4 bases and J by 2 bases, with 15 bases between the two germline ends. The length of the CDR3 is 16 residues. The CDR3 is CASSSLDSGGNQPQHF. CDR3 nucleotide sequence: TGTGCCAGCAGTTCCTTAGACAGTGGCGGCAATCAGCCCCAGCATTTT.

This chain links TRBV5-1 with TRBJ1-4; a weak D match, TRBD1 (6 bases). From germline, CDR1 is SGHRS and CDR2 YFSETQ. This CDR3 is built from 15 residues. Trimming took off 5 bases at V and 2 bases at J, with 13 bases between the two ends. The CDR3 here is CASSRSQGTNEKLFF. Written as DNA, the CDR3 is TGCGCCAGCAGTCGCTCACAGGGTACTAATGAAAAACTGTTTTTT.

Concerning this clone itself: Sequence at one end of the junction differs from germline and may be a read error. V and J are TRBV7-9 and TRBJ2-2; 8 nucleotides line up with TRBD1. This CDR3 has 15 residues. Germline V gene data show CDR1 as SEHNR and CDR2 as FQNEAQ (reference sequence). This chain's CDR3 is CASSVAQGATGELFF. The CDR3 region has the DNA TGTGCCAGCAGCGTAGCCCAGGGGGCAACCGGGGAGCTGTTTTTT. The variable domain in full, completed from reference TRBV7-9 and TRBJ2-2, reads DTGVSQNPRHKITKRGQNVTFRCDPISEHNRLYWYRQTLGQGPEFLTYFQNEAQLEKSRLLSDRFSAERPKGSFSTLEIQRTEQGDSAMYLCASSVAQGATGELFFGEGSRLTVL.

A remark on this clone: Other nucleotide sequences from this sample produce the same CDR3. The V gene is TRBV5-4, the J gene TRBJ2-2; D may be TRBD1 (6 bases). Trimming removed 1 base from V and 1 base from J, with 8 bases in between. Germline V lookup: CDR1 SGHNT, CDR2 YYREEE (reference sequence). The CDR3 runs to 15 residues. The CDR3 DNA is TGTGCCAGCAGCTTGCCAGGGGTGAACACCGGGGAGCTGTTTTTT. This sequence encodes CASSLPGVNTGELFF.

This chain uses TRBV10-3 with TRBJ1-5, with D maybe TRBD1 (5 bases). V dropped 3 bases and J dropped 0 bases, with 12 bases sitting between them. Germline-derived CDR1 and CDR2 are ENHRY and SYGVKD. The CDR3 is 16 residues long. The DNA for the CDR3 is TGTGCCATCAGTGAAAGGCTACAGGATAGCAATCAGCCCCAGCATTTT. Amino acid sequence: CAISERLQDSNQPQHF.